This T cell receptor (beta chain) was found in a study of blood T cell repertoires in COVID-19. Study-level background: The United States, Italy and Spain provided the acute and convalescent COVID-19 samples.

V lost 0 bases and J lost 0, with 10 bases in between. The germline V gene has CDR1 SGDLS and CDR2 YYNGEE. CDR3 length: 16 residues. TCRdb's table, derived via immunoSEQ multiplex PCR, lists solely in-frame clones and lacks some. Of fewer than 200,000 clones in the sample, about four fifths were seen once. The TCR sequence derives from an elderly woman with COVID-19, enrolled during active disease. Sample: peripheral blood. The chain couples TRBV9 to TRBJ2-1; the D is unclear. The CDR3 loop is CASSVVEPSSYNEQFF. The CDR3 DNA follows: TGTGCCAGCAGCGTAGTAGAGCCGAGCTCCTACAATGAGCAGTTCTTC.